The 28 T cell receptor beta chains presented below share a single source sample, sequenced in a study of T-cell memory formation after mild COVID-19. Each CDR3 protein is one row after TCRdb ran MiXCR on the 5' RACE reads. The sample lists around 500,000 distinct CDR3 sequences; over 15% were seen once. The sequencing sample was made of PBMCs or a T cell subset sorted from them (not recorded which). These receptor sequences come from an adult woman who had mild COVID-19 (a few samples of this study predate the infection). Cell type and time point are not known.

CDR3 DNA sequence: TGCAGTGCTCCCTGGGGGGGGACGGGGACAGATACGCAGTATTTT. As protein: CSAPWGGTGTDTQYF. V gene TRBV20-1 combines with J gene TRBJ2-3, with 7 bases matching TRBD2. V was pared by 5 bases and J by 3 bases, with 11 bases of the junction left unmatched. There are 15 residues in the CDR3. Germline assignment: CDR1 DFQATT and CDR2 SNEGSKA (reference sequence).

V is TRBV4-1 and J is TRBJ2-7; TRBD2 agrees at 10 bases. Trimming took 4 bases from V and 6 from J; bases not matched to a gene: 9. This CDR3 has 15 amino acids. Germline V CDR1 and CDR2: MGHRA, YSYEKL. CDR3 in amino acids: CASSPGVAGGLEQYF. The CDR3 bases are TGCGCCAGCAGCCCCGGGGTAGCGGGGGGCCTCGAGCAGTACTTC.

This clonotype showed up just a few times. V and J are TRBV3-1 and TRBJ1-1; no clear D gene. The V gene lost 0 bases and the J gene lost 7 bases, with 6 bases spanning the gap. The CDR3 covers 12 residues. Per germline, CDR1 LGHDT and CDR2 YNNKEL (reference sequence). The CDR3 DNA is TGTGCCAGCAGCCAAGATGGGGTTGAAGCTTTCTTT. Encoded protein: CASSQDGVEAFF.

At least ten counts were recorded for this clonotype. This chain joins TRBV20-1 and TRBJ2-1, with 9 bases identical to TRBD1. V shed 3 bases, J shed 5 bases, and the junction held 11 bases outside the gene matches. This CDR3 has 16 amino acids. Germline loops: CDR1 DFQATT, CDR2 SNEGSKA (reference sequence). The CDR3: CSASWRGDRVHNEQFF. The CDR3 coding sequence is TGCAGTGCTAGTTGGCGCGGGGACAGGGTTCACAATGAGCAGTTCTTC.

A few counts support this clonotype. The chain is built from TRBV12-3 or TRBV12-4 and TRBJ2-1, with a weak D call TRBD1 (5 bases). The length of the CDR3 is 14 residues. The germline V and J ends were trimmed by 2 bases and 3 bases, with 8 bases remaining between them. The CDR3 bases are TGTGCCAGCAGTTTACAGGGCATCTACAATGAGCAGTTCTTC. This translates into CASSLQGIYNEQFF.

V is TRBV5-1 and J is TRBJ1-1; no firm D call. Germline loops: CDR1 SGHRS, CDR2 YFSETQ. V lost 0 bases, J lost 5 bases, and 8 bases lay in between. CDR3 length equals 13 residues. The CDR3 DNA follows: TGCGCCAGCAGCTTGGGGGTCGGGACTGAAGCTTTCTTT. Its translation is CASSLGVGTEAFF.

This clonotype was seen a handful of times. The chain has TRBV2 and TRBJ1-2, with 8 bases aligning to TRBD1. The CDR3 totals 15 residues. Unmatched junction bases numbered 13, after V lost 6 bases and J lost 7 bases. Germline lookup yields CDR1 SNHLY and CDR2 FYNNEI. The CDR3 DNA sequence: TGTGCCAGCAGGGGCTTTGGGGGACAGGTAGTTGGCTACACCTTC. Translation gives CASRGFGGQVVGYTF.

V and J are TRBV11-2 and TRBJ2-3; D not certain. There are 14 residues in the CDR3. V was pared by 0 bases and J by 11 bases, with 15 bases between. Germline CDR1 and CDR2: SGHAT and FQNNGV. CDR3: CASSLDRSGVGQYF. The DNA of the CDR3 is TGTGCCAGCAGCTTAGATCGATCGGGCGTAGGGCAGTATTTT.

This clonotype was counted between two and nine times. This sequence joins TRBV5-1 and TRBJ1-1, with 7 bases matching TRBD1. V lost 3 bases to trimming and J lost 2 bases; unmatched junction nucleotides: 4. This CDR3 is 14 amino acids long. Per germline, CDR1 SGHRS and CDR2 YFSETQ. CDR3 in DNA: TGCGCCAGCAGCTGGGACAGCCGTAACACTGAAGCTTTCTTT. Protein: CASSWDSRNTEAFF. Combining the CDR3 with reference TRBV5-1 and TRBJ1-1 gives the whole variable domain KAGVTQTPRYLIKTRGQQVTLSCSPISGHRSVSWYQQTPGQGLQFLFEYFSETQRNKGNFPGRFSGRQFSNSRSEMNVSTLELGDSALYLCASSWDSRNTEAFFGQGTRLTVV.

This rearrangement joins TRBV6-5 to TRBJ2-3; possible D gene TRBD1, 6 bases. The germline CDR1 and CDR2 sequences are MNHEY and SVGAGI. V was trimmed by 5 bases and J by 1 base, leaving 13 bases between them. The length of the CDR3 is 15 residues. CDR3 loop: CASSHRDTGTDTQYF. The CDR3 DNA sequence: TGTGCCAGCAGTCACCGGGACACAGGCACAGATACGCAGTATTTT.

The chain combines TRBV5-1 with TRBJ1-6; 7 positions match TRBD1. Trimming removed 3 bases from V and 14 bases from J; junction bases left unmatched: 11. Germline lookup yields CDR1 SGHRS and CDR2 YFSETQ. The CDR3 totals 14 residues. DNA of the CDR3: TGCGCCAGCAGCTCTCGACAGGGTGTGGAGTCCCTCCACTTT. Amino acids: CASSSRQGVESLHF.

The rearrangement links TRBV6-5 to TRBJ1-2; D perhaps matches TRBD1 (5 bases). The length of the CDR3 is 13 residues. Trimming pared 7 bases from V and 8 bases from J, leaving 17 bases between. Per germline, CDR1 MNHEY and CDR2 SVGAGI. CDR3 DNA sequence: TGTGCCAGCACCTTGGGACGGCTGGAAGGCTACACCTTC. This translates into CASTLGRLEGYTF.

This clonotype was found a few times. This rearrangement joins TRBV5-1 to TRBJ1-5, with D maybe TRBD1 (6 bases). This CDR3 has 15 amino acids. V dropped 0 bases and J dropped 6 bases, with 13 bases sitting between them. CDR1 is SGHRS and CDR2 is YFSETQ in the germline V gene. In DNA, the CDR3 is TGCGCCAGCAGCTTGGAGGGGGGGGCGGTTCAGCCCCAGCATTTT. It yields the protein CASSLEGGAVQPQHF.

The chain couples TRBV24-1 to TRBJ2-5; unclear D gene. CDR1 and CDR2 from the germline V gene are KGHDR and SFDVKD. This CDR3 contains 15 residues. Trimming removed 5 bases from V and 0 bases from J, with 12 bases in between. As DNA, the CDR3 is TGTGCCACCAGTGTACACAGCGAGTACCAAGAGACCCAGTACTTC. It yields the protein CATSVHSEYQETQYF.

The chain couples TRBV7-2 to TRBJ2-3; 7 bases fit TRBD2. Trimming at V came to 6 bases and at J to 3 bases, leaving 6 bases not matched to a gene. There are 14 residues in the CDR3. Germline V CDR1 and CDR2: SGHTA, FQGNSA. The CDR3 DNA sequence: TGTGCCAGCAGGGGCGGCGGGGGTACAGATACGCAGTATTTT. It codes for CASRGGGGTDTQYF.

DNA of the CDR3: TGCGCCAGCAGCCAAGATACTGTCACGGGACGTACCGGGGAGCTGTTTTTT. This gives the protein CASSQDTVTGRTGELFF. The chain combines TRBV4-1 with TRBJ2-2; possibly TRBD1 or TRBD2 for D (5 bases each). The germline V gene encodes CDR1 MGHRA and CDR2 YSYEKL. CDR3 length: 17 amino acids. Deletions cut 0 bases from V and 5 bases from J, with 16 bases between.

V usage is TRBV7-2 and J usage is TRBJ2-6; D remains unclear. The CDR3 contains 15 residues. V lost 5 bases, J lost 4 bases, and 12 bases lay in between. Germline V lookup: CDR1 SGHTA, CDR2 FQGNSA. CDR3: CASSLDVGGANVLTF. The CDR3 region has the DNA TGTGCCAGCAGCCTGGACGTTGGCGGGGCCAACGTCCTGACTTTC.

The sample holds a few counts of this clonotype. The rearrangement uses TRBV11-2 and TRBJ1-2; D possibly corresponds to TRBD1 (6 bases). The V gene's germline CDR1 is SGHAT and CDR2 FQNNGV. The CDR3 covers 14 residues. Trimming left V 4 bases short and J 4 bases short, with 13 bases between. Here the CDR3 DNA reads TGTGCCAGCAGCTCCGGTGGGGGCGCCTATGGCTACACCTTC. Its protein product is CASSSGGGAYGYTF.

The sample holds a few counts of this clonotype. V gene TRBV7-8 combines with J gene TRBJ2-1, with 8 bases matching TRBD2. V was pared by 4 bases and J by 10 bases, with 9 bases of the junction left unmatched. CDR3 length: 14 amino acids. CDR1 is SGHVS and CDR2 is FQNEAQ in the germline V gene. The CDR3 nucleotides are TGTGCCAGCAGCTACGGACTAGCCAATGGGGAGCAGTTCTTC. It is translated as CASSYGLANGEQFF.

This clonotype turned up a few times. The genes are TRBV11-2 and TRBJ2-5; the D gene is possibly TRBD1 (6 bases). Deletions cut 5 bases from V and 4 bases from J, with 17 bases between. The germline CDR1 and CDR2 sequences are SGHAT and FQNNGV. CDR3 length equals 15 residues. As DNA, the CDR3 is TGTGCCAGCAGCCTCCTCCCAACAGGGCCAGAGACCCAGTACTTC. This gives the protein CASSLLPTGPETQYF.

The chain's CDR3 is CSARRGQGAGEQYF. In nucleotides, the CDR3 is TGCAGTGCTAGGAGAGGACAGGGGGCGGGAGAGCAGTACTTC. This chain connects TRBV20-1 to TRBJ2-7; TRBD1 aligns across 11 bases. Unmatched junction bases numbered 8, after V lost 3 bases and J lost 7 bases. The CDR3 consists of 14 residues. Germline V gene lookup returns CDR1 DFQATT and CDR2 SNEGSKA (reference sequence).

In its sample, this clonotype was seen many times. This chain connects TRBV7-9 to TRBJ2-1; 7 nucleotides align to TRBD1. This CDR3 contains 14 residues. V shed 8 bases, J shed 4 bases, and the junction held 8 bases outside the gene matches. Germline values: CDR1 SEHNR, CDR2 FQNEAQ (reference sequence). The CDR3 DNA is TGTGCCAGCCGCGGCCGGGACAGATACAATGAGCAGTTCTTC. Amino acid sequence: CASRGRDRYNEQFF.

The chain joins TRBV28 to TRBJ2-7, with D possibly being TRBD2 (6 bases). Germline CDR1 is MDHEN and CDR2 is SYDVKM. The CDR3 has 15 amino acids. The V and J ends lost 3 bases and 4 bases respectively, with 16 bases between them. Here the CDR3 DNA reads TGTGCCAGCAGTTTGCCGGACTACCCGAGTTACGAGCAGTACTTC. It yields the protein CASSLPDYPSYEQYF. The whole variable domain, filled in from reference TRBV28 and TRBJ2-7, reads DVKVTQSSRYLVKRTGEKVFLECVQDMDHENMFWYRQDPGLGLRLIYFSYDVKMKEKGDIPEGYSVSREKKERFSLILESASTNQTSMYLCASSLPDYPSYEQYFGPGTRLTVT.

This clonotype was picked up a small number of times. V usage is TRBV5-1 and J usage is TRBJ2-5; D possibly matches TRBD1 or TRBD2 (5 bases each). Trimming pared 4 bases from V and 5 bases from J, leaving 15 bases between. The CDR3 consists of 14 residues. CDR1 and CDR2 (germline): SGHRS, YFSETQ. For the CDR3, the DNA is TGCGCCAGCAGCCTCCTGGAGAGGGGCGAGACCCAGTACTTC. It codes for CASSLLERGETQYF.

The chain recombines TRBV18 with TRBJ2-3; 7 bases match TRBD2. The CDR3 is 14 residues long. CDR1 KGHSH and CDR2 LQKENI come from the germline V gene. Trimming took 3 bases from V and 2 from J; bases not matched to a gene: 2. CDR3 region: CASSPGGNTDTQYF. CDR3 sequence (DNA): TGTGCCAGCTCACCCGGGGGGAACACAGATACGCAGTATTTT.

This chain connects TRBV2 to TRBJ2-7, with D possibly being TRBD1 (6 bases). The germline V gene encodes CDR1 SNHLY and CDR2 FYNNEI. V was trimmed by 5 bases and J by 0 bases, leaving 14 bases between them. The CDR3 extends over 15 amino acids. For the CDR3, the DNA is TGTGCCAGCAGTAAGGGGGTCCTGAGCTCCTACGAGCAGTACTTC. Translating it yields CASSKGVLSSYEQYF.

The gene calls are TRBV11-2 and TRBJ2-7; D is perhaps TRBD1 (6 bases). Germline lookup yields CDR1 SGHAT and CDR2 FQNNGV. The length of the CDR3 is 13 residues. Trimming took off 6 bases at V and 6 bases at J, with 15 bases between the two ends. For the CDR3, the DNA is TGTGCCAGCAGATCCGGGCAAGGGGGCGAGCAGTACTTC. This translates into CASRSGQGGEQYF.

This chain joins TRBV7-2 and TRBJ2-1; 7 bases agree with TRBD1. The CDR3 has 14 residues. Germline V CDR1 and CDR2: SGHTA, FQGNSA. The V and J ends lost 8 bases and 4 bases, in that order; junction bases with no gene match: 8. CDR3: CASVTGVGYNEQFF. The CDR3 DNA is TGTGCCAGCGTAACAGGGGTGGGTTACAATGAGCAGTTCTTC.